This T cell receptor (beta chain) was identified in a study of blood T cell repertoires in COVID-19. Overall study context: Some COVID-19 samples were acute and others convalescent; all came from the United States, Italy and Spain. From T cells, B-cell-depleted T cells, or PBMCs came the material, which was cDNA or gDNA.

V dropped 5 bases and J dropped 4 bases, with 15 bases sitting between them. Germline V gives CDR1 SGHTA, CDR2 FQGNSA. This CDR3 spans 15 amino acids. Authors' processing steps: Nucleated cell number was recorded as an estimate derived from reference gene primer amplification. Method: immunoSEQ multiplex PCR; TCRdb's copy keeps in-frame clones and lacks some. The V and J calls and clone size are taken from that table; D and trimming were inferred from the DNA. This repertoire shows about 170,000 clones, less than 90% found once; its top ten account for roughly 4.5%. Sequencing input: PBMCs or T cells enriched from blood (not recorded which). This TCR was sampled from a woman aged 45-65 years who had recovered from COVID-19. The chain uses TRBV7-2 and TRBJ1-3; D might be TRBD1 (6 bases). The CDR3 DNA reads TGTGCCAGCAGCCCACCAGGACAGAGAGGAAACACCATATATTTT. This encodes CASSPPGQRGNTIYF.